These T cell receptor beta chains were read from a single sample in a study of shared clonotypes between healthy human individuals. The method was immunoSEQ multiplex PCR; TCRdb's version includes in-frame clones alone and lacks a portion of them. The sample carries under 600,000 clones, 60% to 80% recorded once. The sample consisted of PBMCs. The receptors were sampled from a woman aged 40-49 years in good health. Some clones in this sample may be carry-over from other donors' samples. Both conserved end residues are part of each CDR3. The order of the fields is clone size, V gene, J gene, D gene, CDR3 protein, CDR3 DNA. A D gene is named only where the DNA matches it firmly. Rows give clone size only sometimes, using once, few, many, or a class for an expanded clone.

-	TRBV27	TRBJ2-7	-	CASITAGRPNF	TGTGCCAGCATCACCGCGGGACGGCCAAACTTC
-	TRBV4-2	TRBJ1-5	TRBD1	CASSQDLRQGGSQPQHF	TGTGCCAGCAGCCAAGATTTGCGACAGGGAGGCAGTCAGCCCCAGCATTTT
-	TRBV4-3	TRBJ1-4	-	CASQDQAGRGREWNEKLFF	TGCGCCAGCCAGGACCAGGCCGGTAGGGGAAGGGAGTGGAATGAAAAACTGTTTTTT
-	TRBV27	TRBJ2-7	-	CASSPRGLFEQYF	TGTGCCAGCAGTCCTCGGGGACTTTTCGAGCAGTACTTC
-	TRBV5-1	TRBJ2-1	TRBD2	CASSATGLAGNEQFF	TGCGCCAGCAGCGCCACGGGACTAGCGGGCAATGAGCAGTTCTTC
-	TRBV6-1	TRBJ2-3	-	CASSAPGTPDTQYF	TGTGCCAGCAGTGCCCCCGGGACTCCAGATACGCAGTATTTT
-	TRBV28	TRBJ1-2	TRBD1	CASTPATGPSYGYTF	TGTGCCAGCACCCCAGCGACAGGGCCAAGCTATGGCTACACCTTC
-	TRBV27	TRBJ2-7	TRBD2	CASSLSSAGGLLTQYF	TGTGCCAGCAGTTTATCGTCCGCGGGGGGACTCCTTACCCAGTACTTC
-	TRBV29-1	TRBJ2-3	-	CSVGGANTQYF	TGCAGCGTTGGAGGGGCAAATACGCAGTATTTT
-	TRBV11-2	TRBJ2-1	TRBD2	CASRRLAGGYNEQFF	TGTGCCAGCAGGCGGCTAGCGGGAGGGTACAATGAGCAGTTCTTC
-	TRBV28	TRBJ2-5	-	CASSRREVGLAVTYERYF	TGTGCCAGCAGCCGCAGGGAAGTTGGTTTAGCCGTAACCTACGAGCGGTACTTC
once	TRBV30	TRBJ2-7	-	CAWSAGVTNEQYF	TGTGCCTGGAGTGCAGGGGTTACGAACGAGCAGTACTTC
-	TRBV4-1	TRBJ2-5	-	CASSQEERQTQYF	TGCGCCAGCAGCCAAGAGGAGCGGCAGACCCAGTACTTC
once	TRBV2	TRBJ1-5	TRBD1	CASSVQGGNQPQHF	TGTGCCAGCAGTGTCCAGGGGGGTAATCAGCCCCAGCATTTT
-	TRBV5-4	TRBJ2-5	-	CASSLYEGETQYF	TGTGCCAGCAGCTTGTACGAAGGAGAGACCCAGTACTTC
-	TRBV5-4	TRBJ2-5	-	CASSPPGPGETQYF	TGTGCCAGCAGCCCTCCGGGGCCCGGGGAGACCCAGTACTTC
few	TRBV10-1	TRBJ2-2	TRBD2	CASQREGNTGELFF	TGCGCCAGCCAGCGGGAGGGGAACACCGGGGAGCTGTTTTTT
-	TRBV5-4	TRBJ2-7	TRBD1	CASSNARDRGLYEQYF	TGTGCCAGCAGCAATGCCCGGGACAGGGGGCTGTACGAGCAGTACTTC